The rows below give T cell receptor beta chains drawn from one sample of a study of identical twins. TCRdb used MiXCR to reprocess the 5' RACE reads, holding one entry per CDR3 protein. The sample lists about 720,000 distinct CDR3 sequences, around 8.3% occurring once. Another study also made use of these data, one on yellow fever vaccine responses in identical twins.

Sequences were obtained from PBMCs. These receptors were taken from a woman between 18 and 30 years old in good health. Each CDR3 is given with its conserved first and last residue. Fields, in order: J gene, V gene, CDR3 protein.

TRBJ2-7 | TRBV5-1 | CASSYEASLYEQYF
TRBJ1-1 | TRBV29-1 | CSVENSRPEAFF
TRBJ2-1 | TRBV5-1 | CASCPGPSSYNEQFF
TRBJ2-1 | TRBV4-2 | CASSQGLAGTYEQFF
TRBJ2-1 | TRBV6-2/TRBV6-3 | CASSYPPGHNNEQFF
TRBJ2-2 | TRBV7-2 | CASSLVGVRENTGELFF
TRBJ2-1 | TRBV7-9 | CASSGRGGSSYNEQFF
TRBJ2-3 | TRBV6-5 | CASSYSIDRTYADTQYF
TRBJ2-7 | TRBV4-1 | CASSQVQGKWPYEQYF
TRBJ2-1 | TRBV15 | CATSRDRDEQFF
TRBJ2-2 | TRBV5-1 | CASSGGGQPATGELFF
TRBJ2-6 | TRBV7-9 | CASITLTVGANVLTF
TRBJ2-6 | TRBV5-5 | CASSPSMSGGANVLTF
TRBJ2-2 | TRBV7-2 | CASSSRQGSPGELFF
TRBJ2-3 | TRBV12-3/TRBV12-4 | CASSQDSSLSPDTQYF
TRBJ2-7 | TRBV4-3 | CASSGAGMEQYF
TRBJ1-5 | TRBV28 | CASSFSPNQPQHF
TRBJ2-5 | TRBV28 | CASSFAGQGLKAQYF
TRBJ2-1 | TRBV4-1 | CASSQGYGGYEQFF
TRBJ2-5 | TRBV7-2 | CASSSIDLGETQYF
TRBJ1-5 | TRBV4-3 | CASSAQYRGLEPQHF
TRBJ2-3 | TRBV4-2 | CASSQAGGDVDTQYF